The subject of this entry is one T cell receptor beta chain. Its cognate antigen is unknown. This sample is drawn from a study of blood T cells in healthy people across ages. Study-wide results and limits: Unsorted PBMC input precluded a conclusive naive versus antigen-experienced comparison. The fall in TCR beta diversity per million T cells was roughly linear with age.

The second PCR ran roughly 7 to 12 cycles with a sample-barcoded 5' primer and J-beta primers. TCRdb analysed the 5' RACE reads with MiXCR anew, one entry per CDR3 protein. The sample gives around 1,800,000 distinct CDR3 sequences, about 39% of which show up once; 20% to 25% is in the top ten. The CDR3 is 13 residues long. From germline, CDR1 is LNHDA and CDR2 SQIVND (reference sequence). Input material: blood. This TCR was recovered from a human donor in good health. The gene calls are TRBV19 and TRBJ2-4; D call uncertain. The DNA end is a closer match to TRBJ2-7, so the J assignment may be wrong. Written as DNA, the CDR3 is TGTGCCAGTAGTATAGATCCTATTAACGAGCAGTACTTC. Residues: CASSIDPINEQYF.